This entry lists 8 T cell receptor beta chains sequenced from one sample in a study of cytomegalovirus exposure and HLA in healthy donors (TCRdb year 2017). Libraries were prepared through the immunoSEQ multiplex PCR assay. The multiplex PCR relied on a mix of 60 forward primers for TCR Vbeta segments and 13 reverse primers for TCR Jbeta segments. In its TCRdb copy, this immuneACCESS table keeps in-frame sequences only and misses some clones. Where compared with another copy, unresolved V genes explain less than half of these, and the others have no known cause. The sample table lists 250,000 to 350,000 clones, approximately 90% of them with a count of one. The top ten clonotypes cover 3.5% to 4% of the sample. The sample taken for sequencing was PBMCs. The origin of the receptors is a man in his forties or fifties in good health and CMV-seropositive.

The gene calls are TRBV7-2 and TRBJ2-1, with a possible D match to TRBD2 (7 bases). This CDR3 has 14 residues. The ends were cut back, 3 bases at V and 2 bases at J, with 8 bases in the middle. CDR1 is SGHTA and CDR2 is FQGNSA in the germline V gene. The CDR3 nucleotides read TGTGCCAGCAGCTTGGGGGGGCCCTACAATGAGCAGTTCTTC. The encoded protein is CASSLGGPYNEQFF.

This clone has more than one count but fewer than ten. The CDR3 coding sequence is TGTGCCAGCAGCCCCTCCGGGACTAGCGCTCCCCACAATGAGCAGTTCTTC. Protein sequence: CASSPSGTSAPHNEQFF. The chain has TRBV9 and TRBJ2-1, with 10 bases fitting TRBD2. After removal of 4 bases from V and 5 bases from J, the junction contained 12 bases not matched to a gene. Germline V lookup: CDR1 SGDLS, CDR2 YYNGEE. There are 17 residues in the CDR3.

This chain uses TRBV4-3 with TRBJ1-5; D might be TRBD1 (5 bases). V dropped 4 bases and J dropped 4 bases, with 11 bases sitting between them. Germline V gene data show CDR1 as LGHNA and CDR2 as YSLEER. The CDR3 contains 14 residues. The CDR3 loop is CASSPMGGNQPQHF. Here the CDR3 DNA reads TGCGCCAGCAGCCCGATGGGGGGGAATCAGCCCCAGCATTTT.

V is TRBV28 and J is TRBJ1-2; no clear D gene. The CDR3 extends over 10 amino acids. In germline, CDR1 is MDHEN, CDR2 SYDVKM. CDR3 sequence (DNA): TGTGGCACATCTAACTATGGCTACACCTTC. Translating gives CGTSNYGYTF.

The chain couples TRBV5-6 to TRBJ1-1; possible D gene TRBD1, 5 bases. Trimming removed 0 bases at V and 0 bases at J, with 9 bases between. There are 15 residues in the CDR3. Germline CDR1 SGHDT, CDR2 YYEEEE. The CDR3 nucleotides are TGTGCCAGCAGCTTGGACAGGTCCATGAACACTGAAGCTTTCTTT. Residues: CASSLDRSMNTEAFF.

J is TRBJ1-5 and V is TRBV6-5; 7 bases fit TRBD1. The V segment lost 5 bases and the J segment 4 bases; nucleotides outside the gene matches: 5. This CDR3 has 14 amino acids. Germline-derived CDR1 and CDR2 are MNHEY and SVGAGI. The CDR3 nucleotides read TGTGCCAGCAGTAACAGGGGCTATAATCAGCCCCAGCATTTT. This translates into CASSNRGYNQPQHF.

This clone occurred once. CDR3: CASAGSGTDTQYF. CDR3 nucleotide sequence: TGTGCCAGCGCCGGGTCGGGCACAGATACGCAGTATTTT. The chain uses TRBV6-4 and TRBJ2-3; D gene uncertain. The germline V gene encodes CDR1 MRHNA and CDR2 SNTAGT. This CDR3 contains 13 residues. V was clipped by 8 bases and J by 1 base, with 10 bases between them.

V usage is TRBV10-1 and J usage is TRBJ1-1, with D perhaps matching TRBD1 (5 bases). V lost 5 bases and J lost 1, with 11 bases in between. The germline V gene encodes CDR1 WNHNN and CDR2 SYGVQD (reference sequence). The CDR3 has 14 residues. The CDR3 sequence: CASSPDRSNTEAFF. CDR3 in DNA: TGCGCCAGCAGTCCTGACAGATCGAACACTGAAGCTTTCTTT.